Each of the 30 T cell receptor beta chains below was sequenced from the same sample in a study of T cell clonality in common variable immunodeficiency. TCRdb's copy holds only in-frame clones and misses some; the assay was immunoSEQ multiplex PCR. The sample has several thousand clones, none seen only once; the top ten hold roughly 25%. Points from the study as a whole: Fewer deletions and N-nucleotide insertions were reportedly seen in common variable immunodeficiency TCR beta sequences.

The antigens for these receptors are not known. The specimen was peripheral blood mononuclear cells. Every receptor here comes from a human donor with common variable immunodeficiency.

This clone was seen a handful of times. Read sequence stops 3 residues before the CDR3 end, and the germline J gene provides the missing end. The chain is built from TRBV5-1 and TRBJ2-7, with 14 bases fitting TRBD2. The V segment lost 4 bases and the J segment 0 bases; nucleotides outside the gene matches: 9. Germline V CDR1 and CDR2: SGHRS, YFSETQ. CDR3 size: 18 residues. The sequenced CDR3 bases are TGCGCCAGCAGCCTGAGACTAGCGGGGGGGAGGAGCTCCTACGAG. It translates to CASSLRLAGGRSSYE. The whole CDR3 protein reads CASSLRLAGGRSSYEQYF.

This clone was counted between two and nine times. From the germline J gene comes the end of the CDR3, since the read stops 3 residues before it. The chain employs TRBV5-1 and TRBJ2-3, with a possible D match to TRBD2 (6 bases). This CDR3 has 15 residues. The V end was cut by 4 bases, the J end by 1 base, with 13 bases between. Germline CDR1 reads SGHRS; CDR2 reads YFSETQ. The CDR3 bases that were read are TGCGCCAGCAGCACGGACGGGGAGGGCACAGATACG. Protein sequence: CASSTDGEGTDT. The entire CDR3 reads CASSTDGEGTDTQYF.

This clone was detected a few times. The read terminates 3 residues before the CDR3 end, so the remaining end is supplied by the germline J gene. V gene TRBV7-3 combines with J gene TRBJ2-7, with 9 bases fitting TRBD2. The CDR3 is 16 residues long. V lost 1 base to trimming and J lost 2 bases; unmatched junction nucleotides: 6. From germline, CDR1 is SGHTA and CDR2 FQGTGA. CDR3 sequence reads: CASSLMGGGGTYEQYF. The CDR3 DNA, read in part, is TGTGCCAGCAGCTTAATGGGCGGGGGGGGGACCTACGAG.

With regard to this clone: The DNA ends 3 residues before the CDR3 does, and the rest of the CDR3 is filled in from the germline J gene. The chain employs TRBV18 and TRBJ2-3; maybe TRBD2 (6 bases). The CDR3 has 15 residues. Germline V CDR1 and CDR2: KGHSH, LQKENI. Trimming cost V 4 bases and J 2 bases, with 13 bases left between them. The CDR3 DNA, read in part, is TGTGCCAGCTCACGGGAGGCACAGGTCACAGATACG. Translating it yields CASSREAQVTDT. The whole CDR3 region reads CASSREAQVTDTQYF.

Details on this clone: The sequence runs out 3 residues before the end of the CDR3; the remainder is reconstructed from the germline J gene. V gene TRBV18 combines with J gene TRBJ1-5; 8 bases fit TRBD1. This CDR3 has 13 residues. The germline CDR1 and CDR2 sequences are KGHSH and LQKENI. The V gene end was trimmed by 3 bases and the J gene end by 7 bases; junction bases not matched to a gene: 2. CDR3 DNA (partial): TGTGCCAGCTCACCCCAGGGGGCCCAGCCC. As protein: CASSPQGAQP. The full CDR3 is CASSPQGAQPQHF.

This clone was seen a few times. This CDR3 reads CASSPVVNYGYTF. The sequenced part of the CDR3 DNA is TGTGCCAGCTCACCAGTAGTAAACTATGGC. V is TRBV18 and J is TRBJ1-2; D gene unclear. Sequencing ends 3 residues short of the CDR3 end; the germline J gene provides the rest. Germline values: CDR1 KGHSH, CDR2 LQKENI. V lost 2 bases and J 2 bases, leaving 6 bases between the germline ends. The CDR3 extends over 13 amino acids.

This clone has only a few counts. Coverage ceases 3 residues before the CDR3 finishes, and the germline J gene fills in the end. This chain uses TRBV7-2 with TRBJ1-1; 10 bases fit TRBD1. Germline V gives CDR1 SGHTA, CDR2 FQGNSA. Germline trimming cut 6 bases from V and 5 bases from J; bases unmatched to any gene: 6. The CDR3 consists of 14 residues. CDR3 residues: CASREDRGRTEAFF. CDR3 DNA (partial): TGTGCCAGCAGGGAAGACAGGGGGCGGACTGAA.

This clone showed up just a few times. The sequenced CDR3 bases are TGCAGTGCTAGAGATATATCGGCAGGGCTGGATTCACCC. As protein: CSARDISAGLDSP. The whole CDR3 is CSARDISAGLDSPLHF. V is TRBV20-1 and J is TRBJ1-6, with D tentatively TRBD1 (5 bases). The read is 3 residues too short to cover the CDR3 end, so that end is filled in from the germline J gene. The V and J ends lost 0 bases and 8 bases respectively, with 17 bases between them. Germline-derived CDR1 and CDR2 are DFQATT and SNEGSKA (reference sequence). The CDR3 spans 16 residues.

On this clone: The read falls 3 residues short of the CDR3 end, and the missing part is taken from the germline J gene. The genes are TRBV7-9 and TRBJ1-4; a possible D gene is TRBD1 (5 bases). Trimming pared 5 bases from V and 5 bases from J, leaving 12 bases between. The CDR3 spans 14 residues. Per germline, CDR1 SEHNR and CDR2 FQNEAQ (reference sequence). Partial CDR3 DNA: TGTGCCAGCAGCCCGACAGCGTGGAATGAAAAA. This encodes CASSPTAWNEK. The whole CDR3 reads CASSPTAWNEKLFF.

There are a few counts of this clone. The part of the CDR3 DNA that was read is TGTGCCAGCAGCTTACCAGGGCGCACTGAA. Protein: CASSLPGRTE. The CDR3 in full is CASSLPGRTEAFF. The chain combines TRBV7-9 with TRBJ1-1; the D gene is possibly TRBD1 (5 bases). The read ends 3 residues before the CDR3 terminus; that terminus is restored from the germline J gene. From germline, CDR1 is SEHNR and CDR2 FQNEAQ (reference sequence). The V gene lost 2 bases and the J gene lost 4 bases, with 8 bases spanning the gap. The CDR3 sequence is 13 residues long. Drawing the rest from reference TRBV7-9 and TRBJ1-1, the complete variable domain is DTGVSQNPRHKITKRGQNVTFRCDPISEHNRLYWYRQTLGQGPEFLTYFQNEAQLEKSRLLSDRFSAERPKGSFSTLEIQRTEQGDSAMYLCASSLPGRTEAFFGQGTRLTVV.

As for this clone: Read data end 3 residues before the CDR3 end; the end is taken from the germline J gene. The chain recombines TRBV7-6 with TRBJ2-7, with 7 bases that match TRBD2. The CDR3 totals 13 residues. Germline CDR1 is SGHVS and CDR2 is FNYEAQ. With 5 bases clipped from V and 3 bases from J, the junction kept 4 bases outside the gene matches. Incomplete CDR3 DNA: TGTGCCAGCAGCCCGGGGGGTGGCTACGAG. This gives the protein CASSPGGGYE. Given in full, the CDR3 is CASSPGGGYEQYF.

This clone occurred a few times. A read error may account for a junction end that differs from germline. The missing CDR3 end, 3 residues past where the read stops, is filled in from the germline J gene. The rearrangement links TRBV5-1 to TRBJ2-3; 11 nucleotides match TRBD1. Germline lookup yields CDR1 SGHRS and CDR2 YFSETQ. The CDR3 has 16 residues. The sequenced CDR3 bases are TGCGCCGGCAGCCACGGCGGGACAGGGGGAACAGATACG. The encoded protein is CAGSHGGTGGTDT. The whole CDR3 protein reads CAGSHGGTGGTDTQYF. Full variable domain (rest looked up from reference TRBV5-1 and TRBJ2-3): KAGVTQTPRYLIKTRGQQVTLSCSPISGHRSVSWYQQTPGQGLQFLFEYFSETQRNKGNFPGRFSGRQFSNSRSEMNVSTLELGDSALYLCAGSHGGTGGTDTQYFGPGTRLTVL.

The sample holds a few counts of this clone. Read data end 3 residues before the CDR3 end; the end is taken from the germline J gene. The chain carries TRBV19 and TRBJ2-3, with TRBD1 matching 7 bases. Germline values: CDR1 LNHDA, CDR2 SQIVND (reference sequence). The CDR3 runs 13 residues. The CDR3 loop is CASSSKTGEPQYF. The part of the CDR3 DNA that was read is TGTGCCAGTAGTAGTAAAACAGGGGAACCG.

This clone has only a few counts. The CDR3 end lies 3 residues beyond the end of the read and is filled in from the germline J gene. The chain employs TRBV7-9 and TRBJ2-3; TRBD1 aligns across 11 bases. The J segment lost 4 bases and the V segment lost 5 bases, leaving 5 bases of the junction unmatched. This CDR3 spans 15 amino acids. CDR1 and CDR2 (germline): SEHNR, FQNEAQ (reference sequence). CDR3 bases read: TGTGCCAGCAGCCCAGAGGGACAGGGGGCAGATACG. Protein: CASSPEGQGADT. The full-length CDR3 reads as CASSPEGQGADTQYF.

Details on this clone: The read ends 3 residues before the CDR3 terminus; that terminus is restored from the germline J gene. This chain joins TRBV5-1 and TRBJ2-7; D is perhaps TRBD1 (5 bases). The CDR3 consists of 15 residues. V was trimmed by 0 bases and J by 0 bases, leaving 10 bases between them. Germline loops: CDR1 SGHRS, CDR2 YFSETQ. CDR3 loop: CASSLVGDSSYEQYF. The sequenced CDR3 bases are TGCGCCAGCAGCTTGGTAGGGGATAGCTCCTACGAG.

This clone was found a few times. The CDR3 end falls 3 residues outside the read, so it is completed with the germline J gene. This chain uses TRBV19 with TRBJ1-5; 10 bases are a match to TRBD1. After removal of 4 bases from V and 7 bases from J, the junction contained 4 bases not matched to a gene. The germline V gene has CDR1 LNHDA and CDR2 SQIVND (reference sequence). The CDR3 contains 14 residues. The DNA read from the CDR3 is TGTGCCAGTAGTAAGACAGGGGGCCGACAGCCC. This sequence encodes CASSKTGGRQP. The entire CDR3 is CASSKTGGRQPQHF.

A word on this clone: The read gets to within 3 residues of the CDR3 end, and the germline J gene fills in the rest. The rearrangement joins TRBV19 to TRBJ2-3, with D possibly TRBD2 on 6 matching bases. CDR1 LNHDA and CDR2 SQIVND come from the germline V gene (reference sequence). Trimming removed 0 bases from V and 7 bases from J, with 8 bases in between. CDR3 size: 13 residues. Incomplete CDR3 DNA: TGTGCCAGTAGTATAGAGGGGGGTAATACG. Translated: CASSIEGGNT. The complete CDR3 sequence is CASSIEGGNTQYF.

This clone was found a few times. Coverage ceases 3 residues before the CDR3 finishes, and the germline J gene fills in the end. The rearrangement uses TRBV30 and TRBJ1-1; 7 nucleotides agree with TRBD1. V was pared by 4 bases and J by 1 base, with 3 bases of the junction left unmatched. There are 13 residues in the CDR3. Germline V gene lookup returns CDR1 GTSNPN and CDR2 SVGIG (reference sequence). The sequenced CDR3 bases are TGTGCCTGGAAGAGACAGGGGAACACTGAA. Protein: CAWKRQGNTE. The CDR3 in full is CAWKRQGNTEAFF.

A word on this clone: The read terminates 3 residues ahead of where the CDR3 ends, so the germline J gene completes it. The V and J genes are TRBV30 and TRBJ1-6, with 7 bases lining up with TRBD1. CDR3 length: 12 amino acids. Per germline, CDR1 GTSNPN and CDR2 SVGIG (reference sequence). Incomplete CDR3 DNA: TGTGCCTGGGGCGACAGGGCGCTCCCC. It is translated as CAWGDRALP. The entire CDR3 protein is CAWGDRALPLHF.

With regard to this clone: The read finishes 3 residues shy of the CDR3 end, and the germline J gene is used to complete it. The V gene is TRBV6-1, the J gene TRBJ2-7; 10 bases match TRBD1. Unmatched junction bases numbered 7, after V lost 3 bases and J lost 5 bases. The CDR3 loop spans 15 amino acids. Per the germline V gene, CDR1 is MNHNS and CDR2 is SASEGT. CDR3 loop: CASSEPGQGSHEQYF. The covered CDR3 bases are TGTGCCAGCAGTGAGCCGGGACAGGGGTCCCACGAG.

A few counts support this clone. The CDR3 is cut off 3 residues early in the read; its end comes from the germline J gene. V usage is TRBV7-9 and J usage is TRBJ2-7; 9 bases map to TRBD1. The V and J ends lost 5 bases and 4 bases, in that order; junction bases with no gene match: 6. This CDR3 has 14 residues. Germline assignment: CDR1 SEHNR and CDR2 FQNEAQ (reference sequence). The DNA read from the CDR3 is TGTGCCAGCAGCCACCGGGACAGGGTTTACGAG. It codes for CASSHRDRVYE. The full CDR3 sequence reads CASSHRDRVYEQYF. Looking up the rest from reference TRBV7-9 and TRBJ2-7 gives the full variable domain: DTGVSQNPRHKITKRGQNVTFRCDPISEHNRLYWYRQTLGQGPEFLTYFQNEAQLEKSRLLSDRFSAERPKGSFSTLEIQRTEQGDSAMYLCASSHRDRVYEQYFGPGTRLTVT.

Turning to this clone: Coverage ceases 3 residues before the CDR3 finishes, and the germline J gene fills in the end. The rearrangement uses TRBV7-6 and TRBJ2-1; D might be TRBD1 (6 bases). Germline CDR1 SGHVS, CDR2 FNYEAQ. Between the trimmed V and J ends, which lost 2 bases and 8 bases, there was a span of 16 bases. The CDR3 is 15 amino acids. The CDR3 reads CASSLRTDARDEQFF. The sequenced CDR3 bases are TGTGCCAGCAGCTTAAGGACAGACGCGCGCGATGAG.

At least ten counts were recorded for this clone. The missing CDR3 end, 3 residues past where the read stops, is filled in from the germline J gene. The chain employs TRBV4-2 and TRBJ2-3, with 11 positions matching TRBD2. Germline V gene lookup returns CDR1 LGHNA and CDR2 YNFKEQ. The CDR3 is made up of 16 amino acids. Unmatched junction bases numbered 9, after V lost 4 bases and J lost 6 bases. CDR3 DNA (partial): TGTGCCAGCAGCCTTTCACTAGCGGGGGCGGGGGATACG. It codes for CASSLSLAGAGDT. The CDR3 reads in full as CASSLSLAGAGDTQYF.

This clone appeared a few times. The read gets to within 3 residues of the CDR3 end, and the germline J gene fills in the rest. V usage is TRBV7-3 and J usage is TRBJ1-2; D is possibly TRBD1 (6 bases). In germline, CDR1 is SGHTA, CDR2 FQGTGA. The CDR3 contains 13 residues. Deletions cut 4 bases from V and 4 bases from J, with 10 bases between. The DNA read from the CDR3 is TGTGCCAGCAGCTCCACAGGGATCTATGGC. As protein: CASSSTGIYG. The entire CDR3 sequence reads CASSSTGIYGYTF.

Regarding this clone: From the germline J gene comes the end of the CDR3, since the read stops 3 residues before it. V and J are TRBV19 and TRBJ2-7; the match to TRBD1 covers 10 bases. V lost 7 bases, J lost 5 bases, and 11 bases stayed unmatched. Germline lookup yields CDR1 LNHDA and CDR2 SQIVND (reference sequence). CDR3 length: 15 amino acids. The CDR3 loop is CASKPGETGGNEQYF. The CDR3 DNA, read in part, is TGTGCCAGTAAACCCGGGGAGACAGGGGGCAACGAG.

This clone was observed at least ten times. The CDR3 end is not reached by the read, which stops 3 residues before it; the germline J gene fills it in. The chain carries TRBV29-1 and TRBJ2-3; 11 bases fit TRBD2. V shed 2 bases and J 5 bases; nucleotides not matched to a gene: 12. Germline-derived CDR1 and CDR2 are SQVTM and ANQGSEA. The CDR3 has 17 residues. CDR3 DNA (partial): TGCAGCGTTGAAAGTATAGCTAGCGGGGGGATGGGAGATACG. Translating it yields CSVESIASGGMGDT. The entire CDR3 protein is CSVESIASGGMGDTQYF.

CDR3 DNA (partial): TGTGCCAGCTCACCACTTCCTTTAGCGGGGAAGAACACCGGGGAG. As protein: CASSPLPLAGKNTGE. The full CDR3 is CASSPLPLAGKNTGELFF. The chain recombines TRBV18 with TRBJ2-2; TRBD2 aligns across 8 bases. The DNA ends 3 residues before the CDR3 does, and the rest of the CDR3 is filled in from the germline J gene. CDR1 is KGHSH and CDR2 is LQKENI in the germline V gene. The CDR3 has 18 residues. V was clipped by 1 base and J by 1 base; unmatched bases: 8.

This clone was recorded a few times. The DNA ends 3 residues before the CDR3 does, and the rest of the CDR3 is filled in from the germline J gene. The chain combines TRBV7-3 with TRBJ2-2; 8 nucleotides match TRBD2. Germline CDR1 reads SGHTA; CDR2 reads FQGTGA. After removal of 2 bases from V and 6 bases from J, the junction contained 14 bases not matched to a gene. CDR3 length equals 18 residues. This CDR3 is CASSLPSGLASSPGELFF. The covered CDR3 bases are TGTGCCAGCAGCTTACCCTCCGGACTAGCAAGTTCTCCCGGGGAG.

In this sample, this clone turned up many times. The read falls 3 residues short of the CDR3 end, and the missing part is taken from the germline J gene. The rearrangement joins TRBV14 to TRBJ1-5, with 8 bases fitting TRBD1. This CDR3 comprises 15 residues. Germline CDR1 SGHDN, CDR2 FVKESK. V lost 4 bases and J lost 5; bases outside the gene matches: 7. CDR3 DNA, as far as it was read: TGTGCCAGCAGCCCCCCTGAGGGACAGGATCAGCCC. Translated, it gives CASSPPEGQDQP. The CDR3, in full, reads CASSPPEGQDQPQHF.

On this clone itself: The DNA ends 3 residues before the CDR3 does, and the rest of the CDR3 is filled in from the germline J gene. The rearrangement links TRBV7-2 to TRBJ2-7, with TRBD2 identical over 15 bases. Germline CDR1 reads SGHTA; CDR2 reads FQGNSA. J was trimmed by 4 bases and V by 6 bases; bases with no gene match: 1. The CDR3 is 14 amino acids. The CDR3: CASSGLAGGYEQYF. The sequenced part of the CDR3 DNA is TGTGCCAGCAGTGGACTAGCGGGGGGGTACGAG.